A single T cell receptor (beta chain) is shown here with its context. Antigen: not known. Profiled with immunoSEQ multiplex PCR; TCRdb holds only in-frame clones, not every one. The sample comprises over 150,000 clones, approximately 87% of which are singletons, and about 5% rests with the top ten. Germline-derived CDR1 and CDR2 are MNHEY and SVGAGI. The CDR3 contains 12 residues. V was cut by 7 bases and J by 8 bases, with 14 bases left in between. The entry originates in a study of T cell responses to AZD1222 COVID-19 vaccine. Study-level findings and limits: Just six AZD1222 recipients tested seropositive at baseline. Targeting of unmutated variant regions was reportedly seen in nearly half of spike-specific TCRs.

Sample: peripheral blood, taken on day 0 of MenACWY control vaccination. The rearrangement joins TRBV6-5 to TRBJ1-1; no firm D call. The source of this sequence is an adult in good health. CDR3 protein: CASTRVGLEAFF. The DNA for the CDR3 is TGTGCCAGCACCAGAGTGGGCTTAGAAGCTTTCTTT.